This TCR beta chain was obtained from a study of T cell responses to AZD1222 COVID-19 vaccine. General study findings and limits: Repertoires were sampled only after the peak T cell response. Mostly white British, mostly female donors; authors suggested clonal diversity may be underestimated.

The length of the CDR3 is 13 residues. J lost 10 bases, V lost 6 bases, and 5 bases had no gene match. Here immunoSEQ multiplex PCR was the method, and the copy in TCRdb shows in-frame clones only, minus some. Of 75,000 to 95,000 clones in the sample, 85% were seen once. Concerning this clone: Its matching antigen is unknown.

The source is an adult who received the AZD1222 COVID-19 vaccine. This chain connects TRBV12-3 or TRBV12-4 to TRBJ1-6, with 8 bases fitting TRBD1. Sample: peripheral blood, taken 28 days after the second AZD1222 dose. This CDR3 is CASRDREDSPLHF. Written as DNA, the CDR3 is TGTGCCAGCAGGGACAGGGAAGACTCACCCCTCCACTTT.